The 7 T cell receptor beta chains listed next were all sequenced from one sample in a study of cytomegalovirus exposure and HLA in healthy donors. PCR used 60 Vbeta primers and 13 Jbeta primers. Assay: immunoSEQ multiplex PCR; the TCRdb copy retains only in-frame clones and omits some. This sample has 110,000 to 150,000 clones; 70% to 75% occur once, and the top ten carry about 1.5%. The sample was PBMCs. Every receptor here comes from a woman aged 25-40 years in good health and CMV-seronegative.

The chain's CDR3 is CASSLREKPYEQYF. Written as DNA, the CDR3 is TGTGCCAGCAGCTTACGGGAAAAGCCTTACGAGCAGTACTTC. The rearrangement links TRBV7-9 to TRBJ2-5; tentative D call: TRBD2 (5 bases). The J call may be wrong; the DNA end is better matched by TRBJ2-7. Germline loops: CDR1 SEHNR, CDR2 FQNEAQ (reference sequence). This CDR3 spans 14 amino acids.

The CDR3 DNA reads as TGTGCCATCAGTGGGTCGAAAGGGGGCGATGGCTACACCTTC. It translates to CAISGSKGGDGYTF. The chain has TRBV10-3 and TRBJ1-2, with 7 positions matching TRBD1. Per the germline V gene, CDR1 is ENHRY and CDR2 is SYGVKD. J was trimmed by 6 bases and V by 4 bases; bases with no gene match: 8. The CDR3 runs to 14 residues.

CDR3 coding DNA: TGTGCCAGCAAGTCTGACGAAGCGGGAGATATCACCGGGGAGCTGTTTTTT. Translated, it gives CASKSDEAGDITGELFF. The chain links TRBV27 to TRBJ2-2; 8 nucleotides agree with TRBD2. This CDR3 comprises 17 residues. Germline V gives CDR1 MNHEY, CDR2 SMNVEV (reference sequence). Trimming removed 7 bases from V and 4 bases from J; junction bases left unmatched: 14.

This clone occurred once. The rearrangement joins TRBV5-1 to TRBJ2-5; 10 nucleotides align to TRBD2. V dropped 2 bases and J dropped 2; count of bases not matched to a gene: 3. The V gene's germline CDR1 is SGHRS and CDR2 YFSETQ. This CDR3 has 15 amino acids. CDR3 protein: CASSLSGRGQETQYF. CDR3 DNA: TGCGCCAGCAGCTTAAGCGGGAGGGGACAAGAGACCCAGTACTTC.

The genes are TRBV10-1 and TRBJ2-7; the match to TRBD1 covers 9 bases. Germline lookup yields CDR1 WNHNN and CDR2 SYGVQD (reference sequence). The CDR3 covers 15 residues. Trimming took 5 bases from V and 5 from J; bases not matched to a gene: 10. CDR3 loop: CASSLGGTGSHEQYF. Here the CDR3 DNA reads TGCGCCAGCAGTCTAGGAGGGACAGGGAGCCACGAGCAGTACTTC.

This clone turned up a few times. The rearrangement links TRBV11-2 to TRBJ1-2; TRBD1 matches 9 bases. The V gene end was trimmed by 0 bases and the J gene end by 5 bases; junction bases not matched to a gene: 7. Germline assignment: CDR1 SGHAT and CDR2 FQNNGV. The CDR3 has 16 amino acids. The CDR3 DNA sequence: TGTGCCAGCAGCTTAGATGGAGGGACAGGGCCGTATGGCTACACCTTC. It specifies CASSLDGGTGPYGYTF.

The chain uses TRBV5-6 and TRBJ2-5, with TRBD2 identical over 12 bases. The CDR3 contains 15 residues. Germline CDR1 is SGHDT and CDR2 is YYEEEE. V shed 0 bases and J 4 bases; nucleotides not matched to a gene: 1. The CDR3 region has the DNA TGTGCCAGCAGCTTGGGACTAGCGGGAGTAGAGACCCAGTACTTC. Amino acids: CASSLGLAGVETQYF.